This T cell receptor (beta chain) was identified in a study of T cells expressing NK-cell markers. TCRdb re-called the 5' RACE reads and gives one entry per CDR3 protein, without DNA. In all, the sample yields about 150,000 distinct CDR3 sequences. The sequenced sample was blood T cells: a sorted CD56 or NKG2C T cell subset, CD4+ or CD8+ T cells, or bulk PBMC T cells (not recorded which). The receptor comes from a woman in her fifties or sixties in good health.

The CDR3: CAIRLAGLKNEQFF. The V and J genes are TRBV6-2 or TRBV6-3 and TRBJ2-1; absent DNA, TCRdb's TRBD2 call cannot be checked. The CDR3 consists of 14 residues. The germline V gene has CDR1 MNHEY and CDR2 SVGEGT.